This T cell receptor (beta chain) was sequenced for a study of blood T cell repertoires in COVID-19. At the level of the study: The United States, Italy and Spain provided the acute and convalescent COVID-19 samples. PBMCs, B-cell-depleted T cells, or T cells provided the cDNA or gDNA that made up the material.

The germline V gene encodes CDR1 SGHVS and CDR2 FQNEAQ. This CDR3 has 14 amino acids. V lost 8 bases and J lost 2, with 15 bases in between. Repertoires were generated with immunoSEQ multiplex PCR, while TCRdb's copy carries only in-frame clones and drops some. The sample shows under 300,000 clones, 65% to 85% of them seen only once. Sequencing input: peripheral blood. The chain uses TRBV7-8 and TRBJ1-1; D gene ambiguous. This TCR came from a man at least 80 years old with acute or convalescent COVID-19. In DNA form, the CDR3 reads TGTGCCAGCCTGAGTGGGCCGTTAAACACTGAAGCTTTCTTT. Translation gives CASLSGPLNTEAFF.